This TCR beta chain was captured by sequencing in a study of T cell changes during pregnancy in multiple sclerosis. Germline CDR1 and CDR2: ENHRY and SYGVKD. The CDR3 runs to 13 residues. V gave up 10 bases and J gave up 10 bases, with 20 bases separating them. Only in-frame clones appear in the TCRdb table, and some are missing; sequencing was by immunoSEQ multiplex PCR. The table shows tens of thousands of clones, with about 94% occurring only once. The rearrangement joins TRBV10-3 to TRBJ2-1; D is ambiguous. Here the sequenced sample was peripheral blood, taken in the third trimester of pregnancy. The sequence was collected from a female donor in good health, enrolled as a control in a pregnancy study. CDR3 loop: CATNDPAEAEQFF. The CDR3 DNA reads as TGTGCCACCAATGATCCTGCAGAGGCCGAGCAGTTCTTC.